Listed here are 29 T cell receptor beta chains from one sample, sequenced in a study of cytomegalovirus exposure and HLA in healthy donors. PCR employed 60 Vbeta and 13 Jbeta primers. Measured with immunoSEQ multiplex PCR; TCRdb has only the in-frame clones, and not every one. Of approximately 70,000 clones listed, roughly 78% are singletons. Sequencing was carried out using PBMCs. These receptors were taken from a middle-aged woman in good health and CMV-seropositive.

In its sample, this clone was seen once. This CDR3 reads CASSLDRAGELFF. The CDR3 DNA reads TGCGCCAGCAGCTTGGACAGGGCCGGGGAGCTGTTTTTT. The chain links TRBV5-1 to TRBJ2-2, with D possibly TRBD1 on 6 matching bases. Trimming shortened V by 0 bases and J by 6 bases, and 6 bases separated the two germline ends. The CDR3 is 13 amino acids. In germline, CDR1 is SGHRS, CDR2 YFSETQ. The full variable domain, rest sourced from reference TRBV5-1 and TRBJ2-2, is KAGVTQTPRYLIKTRGQQVTLSCSPISGHRSVSWYQQTPGQGLQFLFEYFSETQRNKGNFPGRFSGRQFSNSRSEMNVSTLELGDSALYLCASSLDRAGELFFGEGSRLTVL.

This chain connects TRBV2 to TRBJ2-1; 7 nucleotides match TRBD2. The CDR3 runs 16 residues. Germline V gene data show CDR1 as SNHLY and CDR2 as FYNNEI. V shed 7 bases, J shed 6 bases, and the junction held 15 bases outside the gene matches. The CDR3 region is CASTPLWGGKFNEQFF. Written as DNA, the CDR3 is TGTGCCAGCACCCCACTTTGGGGGGGTAAGTTCAATGAGCAGTTCTTC.

The gene calls are TRBV6-6 and TRBJ1-6; D gene uncertain. CDR1 is MNHNY and CDR2 is SVGAGI in the germline V gene (reference sequence). The CDR3 length is 13 residues. Deletions cut 6 bases from V and 5 bases from J, with 8 bases between. The CDR3 DNA sequence: TGTGCCAGCAGCTTATCAGATAATTCACCCCTCCACTTT. This translates into CASSLSDNSPLHF.

This clone showed up just a few times. The chain combines TRBV4-1 with TRBJ2-3; 8 bases fit TRBD2. CDR3 length equals 16 residues. Germline V gene sequence: CDR1 MGHRA, CDR2 YSYEKL. The junction had 5 bases not matched to a gene; V was cut back by 1 base and J by 2 bases. CDR3 sequence reads: CASSQGQAGATDTQYF. The CDR3 coding sequence is TGCGCCAGCAGCCAAGGTCAAGCGGGGGCCACAGATACGCAGTATTTT.

The chain uses TRBV6-6 and TRBJ2-2; D possibly corresponds to TRBD1 (6 bases). There are 13 residues in the CDR3. Germline V gives CDR1 MNHNY, CDR2 SVGAGI (reference sequence). Trimming pared 7 bases from V and 4 bases from J, leaving 10 bases between. The CDR3 bases are TGTGCCAGCAAGCAGGGGTTCACCGGGGAGCTGTTTTTT. It is translated as CASKQGFTGELFF.

Written as DNA, the CDR3 is TGTGCCAGCAGTTACTCGCAGGGCTCTGGAAACACCATATATTTT. This gives the protein CASSYSQGSGNTIYF. The genes are TRBV6-5 and TRBJ1-3; TRBD1 is a possible D gene (5 bases). CDR3 length: 15 amino acids. Trimming cost V 0 bases and J 0 bases, with 6 bases left between them. Germline assignment: CDR1 MNHEY and CDR2 SVGAGI.

This chain uses TRBV25-1 with TRBJ1-1, with D possibly matching TRBD1 (6 bases). This CDR3 spans 11 amino acids. V was shortened by 4 bases and J by 8 bases, with 8 bases between the two germline ends. Germline values: CDR1 MGHDK, CDR2 SYGVNS. CDR3 DNA sequence: TGTGCCAGCAGTGTGGACAGCGAAGCTTTCTTT. It is translated as CASSVDSEAFF.

This chain uses TRBV4-1 with TRBJ2-7; D unclear. The V end was cut by 1 base, the J end by 0 bases, with 10 bases between. This CDR3 has 15 amino acids. Looked up from germline, CDR1 is MGHRA and CDR2 is YSYEKL. The CDR3 region has the DNA TGCGCCAGCAGCCAAGCGACTTCGAGCTCCTACGAGCAGTACTTC. It is translated as CASSQATSSSYEQYF.

V is TRBV6-6 and J is TRBJ2-1; tentative D call: TRBD1 (5 bases). Germline CDR1 reads MNHNY; CDR2 reads SVGAGI (reference sequence). The V gene lost 5 bases and the J gene lost 1 base, with 12 bases spanning the gap. This CDR3 has 15 amino acids. In nucleotides, the CDR3 is TGTGCCAGCAGTAAACAGGACCCTTCCTACAATGAGCAGTTCTTC. This codes for CASSKQDPSYNEQFF.

The chain recombines TRBV5-5 with TRBJ2-3; tentative D call: TRBD2 (6 bases). This CDR3 contains 19 residues. V lost 1 base and J lost 3, with 24 bases in between. Germline loops: CDR1 SGHKS, CDR2 YYEKEE (reference sequence). CDR3 in amino acids: CASSLLFARGTLGTDTQYF. The CDR3 DNA reads TGTGCCAGCAGCTTGTTGTTTGCGCGGGGTACCCTGGGGACAGATACGCAGTATTTT.

The chain couples TRBV6-5 to TRBJ1-2, with D possibly being TRBD1 (5 bases). The CDR3 is 13 residues long. Germline loops: CDR1 MNHEY, CDR2 SVGAGI. The ends were cut back, 2 bases at V and 8 bases at J, with 12 bases in the middle. DNA of the CDR3: TGTGCCAGCAGTTACGGGGCGGGAGGGGGCTACACCTTC. As protein: CASSYGAGGGYTF.

The chain has TRBV5-1 and TRBJ1-5; D perhaps matches TRBD1 (5 bases). The germline gives CDR1 SGHRS, CDR2 YFSETQ. The CDR3 is made up of 14 amino acids. The ends were cut back, 4 bases at V and 8 bases at J, with 16 bases in the middle. The CDR3, as DNA: TGCGCCAGCAGCCCTGGACATCCCACGGAGCCCCAGCATTTT. This gives the protein CASSPGHPTEPQHF. The whole variable domain, filled in from reference TRBV5-1 and TRBJ1-5, reads KAGVTQTPRYLIKTRGQQVTLSCSPISGHRSVSWYQQTPGQGLQFLFEYFSETQRNKGNFPGRFSGRQFSNSRSEMNVSTLELGDSALYLCASSPGHPTEPQHFGDGTRLSIL.

The chain has TRBV5-6 and TRBJ2-3, with D perhaps TRBD2 (5 bases). This CDR3 is built from 14 residues. V was clipped by 6 bases and J by 6 bases, with 17 bases between them. Germline values: CDR1 SGHDT, CDR2 YYEEEE. DNA for the CDR3: TGTGCCAGCACCACGGGGTCCTCGAGGGATACGCAGTATTTT. Its translation is CASTTGSSRDTQYF.

This sequence joins TRBV2 and TRBJ2-7; 7 positions agree with TRBD1. The ends lost 7 bases at V and 0 bases at J; junction bases unmatched: 6. CDR1 is SNHLY and CDR2 is FYNNEI in the germline V gene. CDR3 length: 14 residues. The DNA of the CDR3 is TGTGCCAGCAAGTTGGACAGGAACTCCTACGAGCAGTACTTC. Translating it yields CASKLDRNSYEQYF.

The chain recombines TRBV4-1 with TRBJ2-3; D is unresolved. Germline assignment: CDR1 MGHRA and CDR2 YSYEKL. CDR3 size: 15 residues. V was trimmed by 0 bases and J by 2 bases, leaving 9 bases between them. CDR3 amino acids: CASSQDPRITDTQYF. The CDR3 nucleotides read TGCGCCAGCAGCCAAGATCCGCGAATCACAGATACGCAGTATTTT.

The rearrangement joins TRBV5-1 to TRBJ1-4, with 8 bases aligning to TRBD1. This CDR3 has 16 amino acids. V lost 4 bases and J lost 7; bases outside the gene matches: 12. Looked up from germline, CDR1 is SGHRS and CDR2 is YFSETQ. As DNA, the CDR3 is TGCGCCAGCAGCCTAACGGACAGGGATCGGGGTGAAAAACTGTTTTTT. It is translated as CASSLTDRDRGEKLFF.

The rearrangement joins TRBV12-5 to TRBJ2-7, with a tentative D call TRBD2 (6 bases). Trimming cost V 3 bases and J 2 bases, with 11 bases left between them. The CDR3 is made up of 14 amino acids. Germline CDR1 and CDR2: LGHNT and FRNRAP. The CDR3 is CASGLGRGTYEQYF. The CDR3 bases are TGTGCTAGTGGTTTAGGGCGGGGCACCTACGAGCAGTACTTC.

The gene calls are TRBV5-1 and TRBJ1-1; 7 bases are shared with TRBD1. V was clipped by 4 bases and J by 4 bases; unmatched bases: 4. This CDR3 is 13 amino acids long. The germline gives CDR1 SGHRS, CDR2 YFSETQ. DNA of the CDR3: TGCGCCAGCAGCCAGGGACAGCCCACTGAAGCTTTCTTT. The encoded protein is CASSQGQPTEAFF.

This chain uses TRBV9 with TRBJ1-3; D gene uncertain. Germline V gene lookup returns CDR1 SGDLS and CDR2 YYNGEE. V was pared by 3 bases and J by 8 bases, with 18 bases between. The CDR3 consists of 15 residues. The CDR3 DNA reads as TGTGCCAGCAGCGGCAAGAGAGGGATCGGTGACACCATATATTTT. As protein: CASSGKRGIGDTIYF.

The chain joins TRBV11-2 to TRBJ2-3; 11 bases align to TRBD1. V gave up 1 base and J gave up 4 bases; unmatched junction bases: 10. CDR3 size: 18 residues. Germline V CDR1 and CDR2: SGHAT, FQNNGV. The DNA for the CDR3 is TGTGCCAGCAGCTTAGTCCGGTTAGAGGACAGGGGGCCAGATACGCAGTATTTT. It yields the protein CASSLVRLEDRGPDTQYF.

The sample holds one count of this clone. V usage is TRBV25-1 and J usage is TRBJ2-6, with 10 bases fitting TRBD2. The CDR3 has 18 residues. The germline V gene has CDR1 MGHDK and CDR2 SYGVNS. V shed 2 bases and J 0 bases; nucleotides not matched to a gene: 4. The CDR3 sequence is CASSETTSGSSGANVLTF. DNA for the CDR3: TGTGCCAGCAGTGAAACGACTAGCGGGTCCTCTGGGGCCAACGTCCTGACTTTC.

This chain connects TRBV5-1 to TRBJ2-3, with TRBD2 matching 9 bases. Germline-derived CDR1 and CDR2 are SGHRS and YFSETQ. V was pared by 0 bases and J by 2 bases, with 4 bases of the junction left unmatched. There are 16 residues in the CDR3. This CDR3 is CASSLGASGATDTQYF. The CDR3 DNA follows: TGCGCCAGCAGCTTGGGGGCTAGCGGGGCCACAGATACGCAGTATTTT.

This chain links TRBV27 with TRBJ1-6, with a tentative D call TRBD1 (5 bases). The V end was cut by 3 bases, the J end by 8 bases, with 11 bases between. Germline V CDR1 and CDR2: MNHEY, SMNVEV (reference sequence). The CDR3 covers 14 residues. The CDR3 reads CASSLSRGDSPLHF. CDR3 bases: TGTGCCAGCAGTTTGTCACGGGGGGATTCACCCCTCCACTTT.

The chain employs TRBV18 and TRBJ1-4; 10 bases map to TRBD1. The CDR3 spans 14 residues. Trimming at V came to 4 bases and at J to 12 bases, leaving 8 bases not matched to a gene. Germline V gene data show CDR1 as KGHSH and CDR2 as LQKENI. The CDR3 DNA is TGTGCCAGCTCACTAACTTCCGGGACAGGGGAACTGTTTTTT. Translated, it gives CASSLTSGTGELFF.

The V gene is TRBV2, the J gene TRBJ2-2, with D possibly matching TRBD2 (6 bases). In germline, CDR1 is SNHLY, CDR2 FYNNEI. CDR3 length: 16 residues. Trimming left V 5 bases short and J 1 base short, with 14 bases between. CDR3 protein: CASSQRSGWNTGELFF. The CDR3 DNA reads as TGTGCCAGCAGTCAAAGGAGCGGGTGGAACACCGGGGAGCTGTTTTTT. Complete variable domain (other parts from reference TRBV2 and TRBJ2-2): EPEVTQTPSHQVTQMGQEVILRCVPISNHLYFYWYRQILGQKVEFLVSFYNNEISEKSEIFDDQFSVERPDGSNFTLKIRSTKLEDSAMYFCASSQRSGWNTGELFFGEGSRLTVL.

The CDR3 DNA is TGTGCCAGCAGCTTAGAGATGAACACTGAAGCTTTCTTT. Protein: CASSLEMNTEAFF. The chain couples TRBV7-3 to TRBJ1-1, with D uncertain. The germline V gene has CDR1 SGHTA and CDR2 FQGTGA. The ends were cut back, 2 bases at V and 0 bases at J, with 4 bases in the middle. This CDR3 is 13 amino acids long.

The chain couples TRBV7-9 to TRBJ2-5; the D gene is possibly TRBD1 (5 bases). This CDR3 region has 16 residues. The V and J ends lost 5 bases and 1 base respectively, with 17 bases between them. Looked up from germline, CDR1 is SEHNR and CDR2 is FQNEAQ (reference sequence). CDR3 protein: CASSRGQAAAQETQYF. The CDR3 DNA is TGTGCCAGCAGCAGAGGACAAGCCGCCGCCCAAGAGACCCAGTACTTC.

The chain uses TRBV6-6 and TRBJ2-3; TRBD1 is a possible D gene (5 bases). Germline assignment: CDR1 MNHNY and CDR2 SVGAGI (reference sequence). Deletions cut 6 bases from V and 5 bases from J, with 12 bases between. The CDR3 has 13 amino acids. CDR3 loop: CASSQGIGDTQYF. As DNA, the CDR3 is TGTGCCAGCAGCCAGGGAATTGGAGATACGCAGTATTTT.

V and J are TRBV4-2 and TRBJ2-7, with a tentative D call TRBD2 (5 bases). V was cut by 2 bases and J by 4 bases, with 12 bases left in between. CDR1 and CDR2 from the germline V gene are LGHNA and YNFKEQ. CDR3 length equals 14 residues. The CDR3 loop is CASSQSPSRYEQYF. The CDR3 nucleotides are TGTGCCAGCAGCCAAAGTCCTAGCAGGTACGAGCAGTACTTC.